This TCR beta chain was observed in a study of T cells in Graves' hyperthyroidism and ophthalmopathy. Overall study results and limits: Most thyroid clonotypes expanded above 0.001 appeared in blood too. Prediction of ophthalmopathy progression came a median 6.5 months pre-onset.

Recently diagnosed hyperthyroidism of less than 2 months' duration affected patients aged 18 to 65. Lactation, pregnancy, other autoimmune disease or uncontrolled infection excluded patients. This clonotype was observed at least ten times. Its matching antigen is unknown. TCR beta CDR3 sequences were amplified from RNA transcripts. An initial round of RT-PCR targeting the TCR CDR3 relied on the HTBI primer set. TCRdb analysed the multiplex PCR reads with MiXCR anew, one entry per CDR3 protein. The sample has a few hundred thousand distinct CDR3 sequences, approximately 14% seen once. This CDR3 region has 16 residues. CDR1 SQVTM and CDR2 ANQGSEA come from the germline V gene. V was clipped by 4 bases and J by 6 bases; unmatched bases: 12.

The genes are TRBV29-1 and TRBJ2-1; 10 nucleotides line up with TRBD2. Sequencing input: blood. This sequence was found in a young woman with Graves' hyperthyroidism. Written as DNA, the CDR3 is TGCAGCGTTGCCCTCCTAGCGGGAGCAGGGGGCAATGAGCAGTTCTTC. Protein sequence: CSVALLAGAGGNEQFF.